Below, one TCR beta chain is given with its context. Profiling relied on immunoSEQ multiplex PCR, and the TCRdb table lists in-frame clones only, not all of them. Of fewer than 15,000 clones in the sample, approximately 78% were seen once. The data were obtained in a study of sequential checkpoint blockade in melanoma. Looking at the study overall: Patients were randomized 1:1 to nivolumab-then-ipilimumab or ipilimumab-then-nivolumab first-line. Both treatment sequences were followed by maintenance nivolumab.

Treatment meaning: randomized to nivolumab then ipilimumab (arm A) or the reverse (arm B). DNA-damaging chemotherapy had not been given to any patient beforehand. Sorted cells were live CD3+CD8+, lacking CD19 and CD56, from PBMCs. Trimming took 0 bases from V and 4 from J, leaving 11 bases between them. This CDR3 is 15 amino acids long. Looked up from germline, CDR1 is SGDLS and CDR2 is YYNGEE. V is TRBV9 and J is TRBJ1-3; D unclear. The sequencing used CD8+ T cells sorted from blood (inferred from file names), collected from a patient given nivolumab and ipilimumab in sequence. This TCR was sampled from a human donor with melanoma. CDR3 protein: CASSVERGRGNTIYF. The CDR3 DNA reads TGTGCCAGCAGCGTAGAGAGAGGGAGGGGAAACACCATATATTTT.